The present T cell receptor beta chain was sequenced within a study of blood T cell repertoires in COVID-19. About the research overall: Sites across the United States, Italy and Spain contributed samples from acute and convalescent COVID-19. Sources were T cells, B-cell-depleted T cells, or PBMCs; the material itself was cDNA or gDNA.

Sequenced by immunoSEQ multiplex PCR; TCRdb stores in-frame clones only, minus some. This sample yields 130,000 or so clones, of which approximately 85% are seen a single time; around 4.7% belongs to the top ten. Specimen: peripheral blood. The sequence derives from a human donor in a cohort sampled during active COVID-19.

DNA of the CDR3: TGTGCCAGCAGTGTGACAGCTTGGTATGGCTACACCTTC. This encodes CASSVTAWYGYTF. This chain uses TRBV2 with TRBJ1-2; D may be TRBD1 (5 bases). The V gene lost 4 bases and the J gene lost 5 bases, with 11 bases spanning the gap. The germline gives CDR1 SNHLY, CDR2 FYNNEI. The CDR3 has 13 amino acids.